Described below is a single T cell receptor (beta chain) sequence and its context. This sample was taken from a study of blood T cell repertoires in COVID-19. Method: immunoSEQ multiplex PCR; TCRdb's copy keeps in-frame clones and lacks some. The sample records just over 90,000 clones, roughly 72% being singletons. V was cut by 5 bases and J by 5 bases, with 22 bases left in between. The germline gives CDR1 SEHNR, CDR2 FQNEAQ (reference sequence). The CDR3 consists of 16 residues. The sample was peripheral blood. The gene calls are TRBV7-9 and TRBJ2-7, with D possibly matching TRBD1 (8 bases). The source of this sequence is a man in his sixties or seventies with acute or convalescent COVID-19. This chain's CDR3 is CASSAWRTGRADEQYF. Written as DNA, the CDR3 is TGTGCCAGCAGCGCTTGGAGGACAGGGAGGGCGGACGAGCAGTACTTC.